A selection of T cell receptor beta chains follows, all from one sample in a study of CXCR3-negative and CXCR3-positive naive CD8 T cells. Reprocessing the 5' RACE reads, TCRdb reports a single entry for every CDR3 protein and omits DNA. The sample's table shows approximately 52,000 distinct CDR3 sequences. The material sequenced was memory CD8+ T cells from blood. Every receptor here comes from a human donor in good health. Some clones in this sample may be carry-over from other donors' samples. CDR3s include the opening cysteine and the closing phenylalanine or tryptophan.

TRBJ2-5,TRBV12-3/TRBV12-4,CASSSGDRVETQYF
TRBJ2-7,TRBV7-9,CASSPKATGEEGYEQYF
TRBJ1-2,TRBV29-1,CSAPGQEGGYAF
TRBJ2-5,TRBV29-1,CSVDGEGTQYF
TRBJ1-2,TRBV6-2/TRBV6-3,CASSYEVRGHGYTF
TRBJ1-2,TRBV7-6,CASSSRQGLNYGYTF
TRBJ1-5,TRBV2,CASTQAIRDEPQHF
TRBJ1-4,TRBV29-1,CSGAGGWGEKLFF
TRBJ2-3,TRBV14,CASSQEEGLHHTDTQYF
TRBJ2-5,TRBV7-2,CASSLMTGGLETQYF
TRBJ2-7,TRBV29-1,CSVLGFSTTYEQYF
TRBJ2-5,TRBV6-1,CASRDTDQETQYF
TRBJ1-1,TRBV29-1,CSVKTGTGLPATEAFF
TRBJ2-2,TRBV7-2,CASSTRLVRTGELFF
TRBJ2-7,TRBV25-1,CASSAGGGAEEQYF
TRBJ2-7,TRBV21-1,CASSTSPGLAYEQYF
TRBJ2-6,TRBV7-9,CASSFGSGANVLTF
TRBJ1-5,TRBV5-1,CASSPGAGYEPQHF
TRBJ2-7,TRBV12-3/TRBV12-4,CASSPTGTGHYEQYF
TRBJ2-5,TRBV7-6,CASSLVLGETQYF
TRBJ2-7,TRBV18,CASSPLGRGSGSYEQYF
TRBJ2-7,TRBV14,CANHTATGNSYEQYF
TRBJ1-2,TRBV4-3,CASSQVGEANYGYTF
TRBJ2-1,TRBV29-1,CSVEDELDRDDNEQFF
TRBJ1-5,TRBV6-2/TRBV6-3,CASSYSTAGSQPQHF
TRBJ2-7,TRBV7-8,CASSSPNYEQYF
TRBJ2-3,TRBV3-1,CASSQDLRDTQYF
TRBJ2-3,TRBV6-2/TRBV6-3,CASSYASWASAVHTDTQYF
TRBJ1-1,TRBV28,CASTGRGEGPWAEAFF
TRBJ2-1,TRBV29-1,CSVDGIWASEQFF
TRBJ2-5,TRBV3-1,CASSQEVSLSFQETQYF
TRBJ1-1,TRBV6-1,CASSPRQALGLNTEAFF
TRBJ1-1,TRBV20-1,CSARGAGDTEAFF
TRBJ2-7,TRBV29-1,CSGVTGTYEQYF
TRBJ1-2,TRBV20-1,CSARAPDSYGYTF
TRBJ2-1,TRBV6-2/TRBV6-3,CASRSPRLAGSSYNEQFF
TRBJ2-2,TRBV20-1,CSASTGTGAGELFF
TRBJ1-1,TRBV4-2,CASSYERGGGTEAFF
TRBJ2-5,TRBV28,CASTSRETQYF
TRBJ2-7,TRBV20-1,CSARDELLAGEGEQYF
TRBJ2-1,TRBV29-1,CSVPFPGLETCNEQFF